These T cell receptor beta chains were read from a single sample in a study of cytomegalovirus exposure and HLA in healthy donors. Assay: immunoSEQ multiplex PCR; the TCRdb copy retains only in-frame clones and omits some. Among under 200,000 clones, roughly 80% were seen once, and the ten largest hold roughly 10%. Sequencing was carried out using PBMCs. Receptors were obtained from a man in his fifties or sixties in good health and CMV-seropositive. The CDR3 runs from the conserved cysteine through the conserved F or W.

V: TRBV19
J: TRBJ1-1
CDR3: CASSAPQGTEAFF

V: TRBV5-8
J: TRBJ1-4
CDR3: CASSLAGHHNEKLFF

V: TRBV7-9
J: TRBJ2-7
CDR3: CASSSLTSESSYEQYF

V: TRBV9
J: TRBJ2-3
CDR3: CASSVESSGSTDTQYF

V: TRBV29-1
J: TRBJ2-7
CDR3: CSAAGLAGKTYEQYF

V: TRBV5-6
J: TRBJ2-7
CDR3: CASTQDNNEQYF

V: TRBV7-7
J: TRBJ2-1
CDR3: CASRRLAGINEQFF

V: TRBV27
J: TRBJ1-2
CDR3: CASSYTGDYGYTF

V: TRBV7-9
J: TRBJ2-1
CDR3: CASSLAGLAPGNEQFF

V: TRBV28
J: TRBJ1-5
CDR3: CASTRTGVDQPQHF

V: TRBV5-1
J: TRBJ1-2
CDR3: CASSVGQGSIGGYTF

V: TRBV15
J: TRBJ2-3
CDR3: CATSRTRGATTDTQYF

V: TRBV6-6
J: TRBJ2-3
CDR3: CASSYSWTDTDTQYF

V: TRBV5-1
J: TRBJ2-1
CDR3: CASSATGGNSYNEQFF

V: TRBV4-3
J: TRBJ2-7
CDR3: CASSQADRAGSYEQYF

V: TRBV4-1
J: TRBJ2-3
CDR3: CASSHRTGGTDTQYF

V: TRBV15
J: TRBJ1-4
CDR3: CATSRDSGAGEKLFF

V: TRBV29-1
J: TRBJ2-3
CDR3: CSVMVRTGGADTQYF

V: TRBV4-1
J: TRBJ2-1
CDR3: CASSPDWSSYNEQFF

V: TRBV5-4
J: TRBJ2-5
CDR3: CASSLQGGSKREQYF

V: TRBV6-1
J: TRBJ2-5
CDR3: CASSEVGLGTQYF

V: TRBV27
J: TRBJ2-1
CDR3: CASSPGLAAYNEQFF

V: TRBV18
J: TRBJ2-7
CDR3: CASSQGQGTYEQYF

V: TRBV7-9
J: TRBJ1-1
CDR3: CASSYRQGENTEAFF

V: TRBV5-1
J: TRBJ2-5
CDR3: CASSQGASSGETQYF

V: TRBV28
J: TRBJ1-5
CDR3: CASSLNPFAGADSNQPQHF

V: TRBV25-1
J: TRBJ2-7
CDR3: CASSEIAGGHEQYF

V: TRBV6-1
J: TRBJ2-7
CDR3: CASSELDPGDEQYF

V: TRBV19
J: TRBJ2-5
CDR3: CASSIQGQETQYF

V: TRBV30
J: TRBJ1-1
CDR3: CAWTPGTSEAFF

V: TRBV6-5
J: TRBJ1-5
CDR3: CASSTTDSNQPQHF

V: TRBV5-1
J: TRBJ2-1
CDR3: CASSPHPLSRATNEQFF

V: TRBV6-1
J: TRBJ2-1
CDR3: CASSEAGGPYNEQFF

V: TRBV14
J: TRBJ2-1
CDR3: CASSHSGLADKYNEQFF

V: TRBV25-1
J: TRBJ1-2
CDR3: CASSEANYGYTF

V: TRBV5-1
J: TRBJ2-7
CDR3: CASSWGTSGFSYEQYF

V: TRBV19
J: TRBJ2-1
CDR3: CASSMVGAPGDEQFF

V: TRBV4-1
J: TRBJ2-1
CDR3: CASSLGTGPSDEQFF

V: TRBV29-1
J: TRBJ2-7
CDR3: CSVEVGTGSYEQYF

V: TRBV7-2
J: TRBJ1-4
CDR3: CASSLGQGREKLFF

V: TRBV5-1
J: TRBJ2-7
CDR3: CASCVGQGVSEQYF

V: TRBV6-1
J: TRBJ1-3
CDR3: CASSAQGSRHGNTIYF

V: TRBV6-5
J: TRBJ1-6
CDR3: CASRRGSSYNSPLHF

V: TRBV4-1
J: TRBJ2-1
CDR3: CASSQQQGASHNEQFF

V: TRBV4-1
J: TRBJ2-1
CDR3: CASSQGKPSAYNEQFF

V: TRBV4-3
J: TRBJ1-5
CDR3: CASSQDYDRGRNQPQHF

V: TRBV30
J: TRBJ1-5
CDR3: CAWSRTGDQPQHF

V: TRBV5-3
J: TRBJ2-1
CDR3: CARSSDGTANSYNEQFF